The entry below describes one T cell receptor (beta chain). Antigen: not known. The data were obtained in a study of cytomegalovirus exposure and HLA in healthy donors. PCR primers comprised 60 Vbeta and 13 Jbeta primers. Using immunoSEQ multiplex PCR, the repertoire was profiled, and TCRdb retains in-frame clones only, with some absent. The repertoire holds some 170,000 clones, with approximately 77% as singletons. General study findings and limits: Among the most significant clusters, several appeared linked to common viral pathogens in a later analysis. Sequencing likely generated an artifact that appeared as a cluster of highly shared sequence variants. The classifier was said to identify cytomegalovirus status with high specificity and sensitivity. The authors listed over 150 TCR beta chains as cytomegalovirus-associated.

The germline CDR1 and CDR2 sequences are MDHEN and SYDVKM. V shed 6 bases, J shed 5 bases, and the junction held 7 bases outside the gene matches. CDR3 size: 13 residues. This TCR came from a man younger than 45 in good health and CMV-seropositive. The rearrangement links TRBV28 to TRBJ2-7; 7 bases align to TRBD1. The sequencing input was PBMCs. The CDR3 DNA is TGTGCCAGCAGACTACAGGGGTCCCACGAGCAGTACTTC. This gives the protein CASRLQGSHEQYF.